This is a list of T cell receptor beta chains from one sample in a study of early T cells in non-severe SARS-CoV-2 infection. TCRdb used MiXCR to reprocess the 5' RACE reads, holding one entry per CDR3 protein. The sample shows tens of thousands of distinct CDR3 sequences, 9.5% to 15% of them seen only once. Sequenced input: whole blood. These receptors all come from an adult who was a healthcare worker with PCR-confirmed SARS-CoV-2 infection or an uninfected control (not recorded which). Each CDR3 is given with its conserved first and last residue. A D gene is named only where the DNA matches it firmly. Some rows have no size entry. The others give once, few or many, or a class for an expanded clone.

size	V	D	J	CDR3	DNA
-	TRBV7-9	-	TRBJ2-1	CASSSGTPGYNEQFF	TGTGCCAGCAGCTCCGGGACACCTGGCTACAATGAGCAGTTCTTC
-	TRBV7-2	-	TRBJ1-2	CASSFGTDYGYTF	TGTGCCAGCAGCTTTGGCACGGACTATGGCTACACCTTC
-	TRBV5-1	TRBD1	TRBJ2-7	CASSSRDRGEYEQYF	TGCGCCAGCAGCTCCCGGGACAGGGGGGAATACGAGCAGTACTTC
many	TRBV6-2/TRBV6-3	TRBD2	TRBJ2-5	CASRPRLAAQETQYF	TGTGCCAGCCGCCCTCGACTAGCGGCCCAAGAGACCCAGTACTTC
-	TRBV6-5	-	TRBJ2-5	CASGNRAVQETQYF	TGTGCCAGCGGTAACCGGGCGGTCCAAGAGACCCAGTACTTC
many	TRBV10-2	-	TRBJ2-4	CASRRENIQYF	TGCGCCAGCAGGAGAGAAAACATTCAGTACTTC
many	TRBV3-1	TRBD2	TRBJ2-1	CASRPLAGGENEQFF	TGTGCCAGCAGACCGCTAGCGGGAGGTGAGAATGAGCAGTTCTTC
many	TRBV27	-	TRBJ2-2	CASSFIRSGAGELFF	TGTGCCAGCAGTTTCATCAGGTCAGGAGCCGGGGAGCTGTTTTTT
many	TRBV14	-	TRBJ2-3	CASSQDSWWTQYF	TGTGCCAGCAGCCAAGATAGTTGGTGGACGCAGTATTTT
many	TRBV3-1	-	TRBJ2-5	CASSFRAIGETQYF	TGTGCCAGCAGCTTTCGGGCAATTGGAGAGACCCAGTACTTC
many	TRBV24-1	-	TRBJ1-5	CATSDRGLSNQPQHF	TGTGCCACCAGTGACAGGGGATTAAGCAATCAGCCCCAGCATTTT
many	TRBV18	TRBD1	TRBJ2-7	CASSPGQEIYEQYF	TGTGCCAGCTCACCAGGACAGGAGATCTACGAGCAGTACTTC
many	TRBV27	-	TRBJ2-7	CASSLGTRTYEQYF	TGTGCCAGCAGTTTAGGGACCCGGACCTACGAGCAGTACTTC
-	TRBV9	-	TRBJ1-2	CASSPSDSIGYGYTF	TGTGCCAGCAGCCCCTCGGACAGCATCGGCTATGGCTACACCTTC
many	TRBV11-2	TRBD1	TRBJ1-2	CASTPTGTYGYTF	TGTGCCAGCACCCCGACAGGGACCTATGGCTACACCTTC
many	TRBV29-1	-	TRBJ2-5	CSVDSPKGGTQYF	TGCAGCGTAGACTCCCCCAAGGGAGGGACCCAGTACTTC
many	TRBV7-2	-	TRBJ1-5	CASSKIIGGSGRQPQHF	TGTGCCAGCAGCAAAATCATCGGCGGGTCAGGGCGCCAGCCCCAGCATTTT
many	TRBV20-1	-	TRBJ1-2	CSAALRDAGYTF	TGCAGTGCCGCCCTTCGTGACGCCGGCTACACCTTC
many	TRBV3-1	-	TRBJ2-7	CASSQVGMSEQYF	TGTGCCAGCAGCCAAGTCGGGATGAGTGAGCAGTACTTC
many	TRBV28	-	TRBJ1-1	CASSSGSDTEAFF	TGTGCCAGCAGCTCGGGATCTGACACTGAAGCTTTCTTT
many	TRBV12-3/TRBV12-4	TRBD2	TRBJ2-7	CASSPRGLAGNYEQYF	TGTGCCAGCAGTCCGAGGGGACTAGCGGGGAACTACGAGCAGTACTTC
few	TRBV7-9	-	TRBJ2-7	CASRQETEQYF	TGTGCCAGCAGGCAAGAAACAGAGCAGTACTTC
many	TRBV21-1	-	TRBJ1-3	CASSKIISGTSYCTGNTIYF	TGTGCCAGCAGCAAGATCATCAGCGGGACATCGTATTGTACTGGAAACACCATATATTTT
many	TRBV18	-	TRBJ2-1	CASSPTGTPWNEQFF	TGTGCCAGCTCACCGACGGGAACGCCATGGAATGAGCAGTTCTTC
many	TRBV6-6	TRBD2	TRBJ2-1	CASSYPTSANNEQFF	TGTGCCAGCAGTTACCCCACTAGCGCTAACAATGAGCAGTTCTTC
-	TRBV12-3/TRBV12-4	-	TRBJ2-1	CASSLAPYNEQFF	TGTGCCAGCAGTTTAGCTCCCTACAATGAGCAGTTCTTC
many	TRBV9	TRBD1	TRBJ2-7	CASSRGGTGGSHEQYF	TGTGCCAGCAGCCGGGGAGGGACAGGGGGCTCCCACGAGCAGTACTTC
medium-sized	TRBV9	TRBD1	TRBJ2-2	CASSVEGGAIGELFF	TGTGCCAGCAGCGTAGAAGGGGGCGCAATCGGGGAGCTGTTTTTT
many	TRBV9	-	TRBJ2-3	CASSVVGATDTQYF	TGTGCCAGCAGCGTAGTTGGCGCCACAGATACGCAGTATTTT
many	TRBV10-3	-	TRBJ2-7	CAISETDSSYEQYF	TGTGCCATCAGTGAGACAGATAGCTCCTACGAGCAGTACTTC
many	TRBV27	TRBD1	TRBJ1-2	CASSFSGGTDGYTF	TGTGCCAGCAGTTTTTCAGGGGGCACCGATGGCTACACCTTC
many	TRBV20-1	-	TRBJ2-2	CSAIGDLNTGELFF	TGCAGTGCCATAGGCGATTTGAACACCGGGGAGCTGTTTTTT
many	TRBV7-2	-	TRBJ2-1	CASNLGRDPHNEQFF	TGTGCCAGCAACCTTGGTCGGGATCCCCACAATGAGCAGTTCTTC
many	TRBV6-5	-	TRBJ1-2	CASLNYYGTFGYTF	TGTGCCAGCCTGAACTACTACGGGACATTTGGCTACACCTTC
-	TRBV9	-	TRBJ1-2	CASSSDVDYGYTF	TGTGCCAGCAGTTCGGACGTAGACTATGGCTACACCTTC
many	TRBV20-1	-	TRBJ2-7	CSARDPAISSYEQYF	TGCAGTGCTAGAGATCCCGCGATTTCGTCCTACGAGCAGTACTTC
-	TRBV25-1	-	TRBJ2-7	CASSHASRYEQYF	TGTGCCAGCAGTCATGCGTCTCGCTACGAGCAGTACTTC
-	TRBV7-2	TRBD1	TRBJ1-4	CASSQQGAREKLFF	TGTGCCAGCAGCCAGCAGGGGGCGCGGGAAAAACTGTTTTTT
many	TRBV30	TRBD1	TRBJ2-7	CAWSAGQGIYEQYF	TGTGCCTGGAGCGCGGGACAGGGGATCTACGAGCAGTACTTC
-	TRBV12-3/TRBV12-4	TRBD1	TRBJ2-3	CASTLTGGADTQYF	TGTGCCAGCACACTGACAGGGGGGGCAGATACGCAGTATTTT
many	TRBV20-1	-	TRBJ1-6	CSARAQTSPLHF	TGCAGTGCTAGAGCCCAGACTTCACCCCTCCACTTT
many	TRBV28	-	TRBJ2-5	CASSADQETQYF	TGTGCCAGCAGCGCCGACCAGGAGACCCAGTACTTC
-	TRBV28	-	TRBJ1-5	CASSPGFNQPQHF	TGTGCCAGCAGTCCGGGGTTCAATCAGCCCCAGCATTTT
many	TRBV29-1	-	TRBJ1-2	CSVGATANYGYTF	TGCAGCGTTGGGGCAACAGCCAACTATGGCTACACCTTC
many	TRBV21-1	-	TRBJ2-7	CASSPLDRAIGHTSYEQYF	TGTGCCAGCAGCCCCCTGGACAGGGCGATCGGTCATACCTCCTACGAGCAGTACTTC
few	TRBV10-3	-	TRBJ2-3	CAISWDSKTDTQYF	TGTGCCATCAGCTGGGACTCTAAAACAGATACGCAGTATTTT
many	TRBV5-6	-	TRBJ2-3	CASSLNGARDTDTQYF	TGTGCCAGCAGCTTGAATGGGGCCAGGGACACAGATACGCAGTATTTT
many	TRBV19	-	TRBJ2-6	CASSWDLSGANVLTF	TGTGCCAGTAGTTGGGACCTCTCTGGGGCCAACGTCCTGACTTTC
many	TRBV4-3	-	TRBJ2-1	CASSGYNEQFF	TGCGCCAGCAGCGGGTACAATGAGCAGTTCTTC
many	TRBV29-1	TRBD2	TRBJ2-7	CSARTSGSSREQYF	TGCAGCGCACGGACTAGCGGGAGTTCGCGCGAGCAGTACTTC